A single sample gave rise to the 30 T cell receptor beta chains below, sequenced in a study of T cells in Graves' hyperthyroidism and ophthalmopathy. RNA transcripts were the template for amplifying TCR beta CDR3 regions. HTBI primers drove first-round RT-PCR of the TCR CDR3. Each CDR3 protein is one row after TCRdb ran MiXCR on the multiplex PCR reads. This sample has 400,000 to 500,000 distinct CDR3 sequences, with about an eighth found just once. Sequencing was carried out using blood. The receptors originated from a woman between 18 and 30 years old with Graves' hyperthyroidism.

This clonotype was detected a few times. The CDR3 protein is CASTLGYSNQPQHF. CDR3 sequence (DNA): TGTGCCAGCACGCTAGGGTATAGCAATCAGCCCCAGCATTTT. The chain recombines TRBV6-1 with TRBJ1-5, with unresolved D. Trimming stripped 7 bases from V and 0 bases from J, with 10 bases between. The CDR3 length is 14 residues. Germline V gene lookup returns CDR1 MNHNS and CDR2 SASEGT.

This clonotype was picked up many times. The V and J genes are TRBV7-6 and TRBJ2-1; TRBD1 matches 8 bases. Trimming at V came to 5 bases and at J to 7 bases, leaving 10 bases not matched to a gene. CDR1 is SGHVS, CDR2 FNYEAQ, per germline. There are 15 residues in the CDR3. CDR3: CASSADREVGNEQFF. The DNA of the CDR3 is TGTGCCAGCAGCGCGGACAGGGAGGTTGGTAATGAGCAGTTCTTC.

This clonotype was counted at least ten times. This sequence joins TRBV10-3 and TRBJ2-7; TRBD1 matches 11 bases. The CDR3 spans 15 residues. Germline lookup yields CDR1 ENHRY and CDR2 SYGVKD. J gave up 3 bases and V 4 bases, and 5 bases lay outside the gene matches. The CDR3 coding sequence is TGTGCCATCAGTGTGGCCGGGACAGGGGGCTACGAGCAGTACTTC. This codes for CAISVAGTGGYEQYF.

As regards this clonotype: The junction differs from germline at one of its ends, possibly a read error. The chain combines TRBV5-1 with TRBJ2-5; 12 bases fit TRBD2. Germline V gene data show CDR1 as SGHRS and CDR2 as YFSETQ. The length of the CDR3 is 14 residues. CDR3 sequence reads: CASSSTSGSETQYF. CDR3 DNA sequence: TGTGCCAGCAGTTCGACTAGCGGGAGCGAGACCCAGTACTTC.

On this clonotype: This may arise from a read error, as a much more abundant clone is one base away. The chain has TRBV2 and TRBJ2-2, with 7 bases fitting TRBD1. V gave up 7 bases and J gave up 6 bases; unmatched junction bases: 11. This CDR3 contains 15 residues. CDR1 and CDR2 (germline): SNHLY, FYNNEI. CDR3 residues: CASNKDRWFAGELFF. The DNA of the CDR3 is TGTGCCAGCAACAAGGACAGGTGGTTCGCCGGGGAGCTGTTTTTT.

There are many counts of this clonotype. The chain combines TRBV12-5 with TRBJ1-4, with D tentatively TRBD1 (5 bases). Germline-derived CDR1 and CDR2 are LGHNT and FRNRAP. The CDR3 extends over 16 amino acids. Trimming left V 1 base short and J 5 bases short, with 14 bases between. The CDR3 protein is CASGLGQRGGNEKLFF. DNA for the CDR3: TGTGCTAGTGGTTTGGGACAGCGGGGAGGGAATGAAAAACTGTTTTTT.

This clonotype appeared many times. The CDR3 protein is CSARDPGLAGGAQYF. CDR3 coding DNA: TGCAGTGCTAGAGATCCGGGACTAGCGGGAGGAGCCCAGTACTTC. The chain joins TRBV20-1 to TRBJ2-5, with 15 bases aligning to TRBD2. Looked up from germline, CDR1 is DFQATT and CDR2 is SNEGSKA (reference sequence). V shed 0 bases and J 9 bases; nucleotides not matched to a gene: 5. This CDR3 has 15 residues.

This clonotype was picked up a small number of times. The chain employs TRBV5-5 and TRBJ2-7; D is possibly TRBD2 (7 bases). The CDR3 is made up of 15 amino acids. V lost 2 bases, J lost 6 bases, and 18 bases lay in between. Per the germline V gene, CDR1 is SGHKS and CDR2 is YYEKEE (reference sequence). The CDR3, as DNA: TGTGCCAGCAGCTTTTTACGGGGGGCATCAATCGAGCAGTACTTC. It specifies CASSFLRGASIEQYF.

The rearrangement joins TRBV5-1 to TRBJ2-3; no reliable D call. This CDR3 contains 12 residues. CDR1 and CDR2 (germline): SGHRS, YFSETQ. V was shortened by 7 bases and J by 6 bases, with 12 bases between the two germline ends. CDR3 loop: CASGVVGDTQYF. The CDR3 nucleotides are TGCGCCAGCGGTGTAGTGGGTGATACGCAGTATTTT.

Ten or more counts support this clonotype. This sequence joins TRBV12-3 or TRBV12-4 and TRBJ1-2; 7 bases map to TRBD1. The CDR3 sequence is 15 residues long. V was pared by 6 bases and J by 3 bases, with 10 bases of the junction left unmatched. The CDR3 DNA reads TGTGCCAGCAGGAACCGAGGGGGCTGGGACTATGGCTACACCTTC. Its protein is CASRNRGGWDYGYTF.

The chain uses TRBV7-9 and TRBJ2-2, with TRBD2 identical over 9 bases. Germline CDR1 SEHNR, CDR2 FQNEAQ (reference sequence). This CDR3 is 17 amino acids long. J lost 4 bases, V lost 0 bases, and 6 bases had no gene match. The CDR3 DNA sequence: TGTGCCAGCAGCTTAGCGGGGGGACTAGCCGCCACCGGGGAGCTGTTTTTT. It specifies CASSLAGGLAATGELFF.

This clonotype was counted at least ten times. The chain joins TRBV28 to TRBJ2-3; 12 positions agree with TRBD2. CDR3 length: 17 amino acids. Germline CDR1 and CDR2: MDHEN and SYDVKM. V lost 4 bases, J lost 2 bases, and 7 bases stayed unmatched. CDR3 loop: CASSSRLAGDFTDTQYF. The CDR3 bases are TGTGCCAGCAGTTCTCGACTAGCGGGGGATTTCACAGATACGCAGTATTTT.

This clonotype was recorded at least ten times. V and J are TRBV6-1 and TRBJ2-7; possibly TRBD1 for D (6 bases). The CDR3 runs 14 residues. Trimming cost V 6 bases and J 6 bases, with 18 bases left between them. Germline CDR1 reads MNHNS; CDR2 reads SASEGT. The CDR3, as DNA: TGTGCCAGCAGCGACAGGCCGGCCGACCCCGAGCAGTACTTC. This codes for CASSDRPADPEQYF.

The J gene is TRBJ2-7, the V gene TRBV29-1, with 11 bases identical to TRBD2. The CDR3 contains 13 residues. Germline-derived CDR1 and CDR2 are SQVTM and ANQGSEA. V lost 4 bases to trimming and J lost 6 bases; unmatched junction nucleotides: 5. CDR3 coding DNA: TGCAGCGTTGCCATTAGCGGGAGGGGCGAGCAGTACTTC. Translated: CSVAISGRGEQYF.

With respect to this clonotype: A much larger clone lies a single base off, so this may be a read error. The chain employs TRBV20-1 and TRBJ1-1; possible D gene TRBD1, 6 bases. The CDR3 runs to 13 residues. Germline assignment: CDR1 DFQATT and CDR2 SNEGSKA (reference sequence). V was clipped by 4 bases and J by 4 bases, with 13 bases between them. CDR3 loop: CSATEGGGTEAFF. The CDR3 DNA sequence: TGCAGTGCTACAGAGGGGGGGGGCACTGAAGCTTTCTTT.

This clonotype was observed at least ten times. The chain has TRBV6-1 and TRBJ1-1; 8 positions agree with TRBD1. The V segment lost 2 bases and the J segment 5 bases; nucleotides outside the gene matches: 7. Germline V gene sequence: CDR1 MNHNS, CDR2 SASEGT. This CDR3 spans 15 amino acids. The CDR3 coding sequence is TGTGCCAGCAGTGAAAAGGGGACAGGAGTAACTGAAGCTTTCTTT. It yields the protein CASSEKGTGVTEAFF.

This clonotype was observed at least ten times. This rearrangement joins TRBV12-3 or TRBV12-4 to TRBJ2-1; D is unclear. This CDR3 comprises 15 residues. V lost 3 bases to trimming and J lost 3 bases, with 12 bases between them. As DNA, the CDR3 is TGTGCCAGCAGTTTGTTGCTGGCGGACTACAATGAGCAGTTCTTC. Protein product: CASSLLLADYNEQFF.

There are many counts of this clonotype. Mismatch with germline at one junction end may stem from a read error. The V call is TRBV5-1, the J call TRBJ1-1; D is undetermined. This CDR3 is 11 amino acids long. Germline V CDR1 and CDR2: SGHRS, YFSETQ. The CDR3 reads CASSQEGEAFF. As DNA, the CDR3 is TGTGCCAGCAGCCAAGAAGGGGAAGCTTTCTTT.

This clonotype was seen ten or more times. The chain couples TRBV2 to TRBJ1-6, with 10 bases that match TRBD1. This CDR3 contains 15 residues. Germline V CDR1 and CDR2: SNHLY, FYNNEI. The J segment lost 10 bases and the V segment lost 3 bases, leaving 6 bases of the junction unmatched. The CDR3 spells CASSDDRGRVSPLHF. The CDR3, as DNA: TGTGCCAGCAGTGATGACAGGGGGCGCGTCTCACCCCTCCACTTT.

This clonotype was seen at least ten times. The chain uses TRBV11-2 and TRBJ1-1, with D tentatively TRBD1 (6 bases). The V end was cut by 5 bases, the J end by 7 bases, with 17 bases between. The CDR3 consists of 14 residues. Per the germline V gene, CDR1 is SGHAT and CDR2 is FQNNGV. In DNA, the CDR3 is TGTGCCAGCAGCCCTACGTGGAGGGGGGGTGAAGCTTTCTTT. Amino acid sequence: CASSPTWRGGEAFF.

This clonotype was detected ten times or more. The J gene is TRBJ2-3, the V gene TRBV2; possibly TRBD1 for D (6 bases). The germline V and J ends were trimmed by 7 bases and 2 bases, with 19 bases remaining between them. Per germline, CDR1 SNHLY and CDR2 FYNNEI. CDR3 length: 16 residues. This CDR3 is CASTRTGQPNTDTQYF. The DNA of the CDR3 is TGTGCCAGCACACGGACCGGACAGCCAAACACAGATACGCAGTATTTT.

V gene TRBV19 combines with J gene TRBJ2-7; D remains unclear. The V gene's germline CDR1 is LNHDA and CDR2 SQIVND (reference sequence). The CDR3 contains 13 residues. Trimming left V 3 bases short and J 1 base short, with 7 bases between. The CDR3 loop is CASSISRSYEQYF. The CDR3 DNA reads as TGTGCCAGTAGTATCAGCAGGTCCTACGAGCAGTACTTC.

This chain connects TRBV19 to TRBJ2-7; 9 bases align to TRBD1. The junction had 4 bases not matched to a gene; V was cut back by 5 bases and J by 5 bases. This CDR3 contains 13 residues. The germline V gene encodes CDR1 LNHDA and CDR2 SQIVND (reference sequence). The CDR3 here is CASSGDRANEQYF. CDR3 DNA sequence: TGTGCCAGTAGTGGGGACAGGGCCAACGAGCAGTACTTC.

This chain links TRBV6-1 with TRBJ1-5; tentative D call: TRBD1 (6 bases). The CDR3 covers 17 residues. The V end was cut by 6 bases, the J end by 2 bases, with 20 bases between. Germline V gene data show CDR1 as MNHNS and CDR2 as SASEGT. The CDR3, as DNA: TGTGCCAGCAGAGGGCCCAAACTGGGGGGCGGCAATCAGCCCCAGCATTTT. Its translation: CASRGPKLGGGNQPQHF.

This clonotype was observed at least ten times. V usage is TRBV18 and J usage is TRBJ2-1; D might be TRBD2 (6 bases). This CDR3 region has 16 residues. Germline V lookup: CDR1 KGHSH, CDR2 LQKENI. V lost 2 bases, J lost 0 bases, and 11 bases lay in between. Here the CDR3 reads CASSPKVGSSYNEQFF. CDR3 bases: TGTGCCAGCTCACCAAAGGTCGGGAGCTCCTACAATGAGCAGTTCTTC.

This clonotype came up many times. The genes are TRBV2 and TRBJ2-7; the D gene could be TRBD1 or TRBD2 (5 bases each). Germline loops: CDR1 SNHLY, CDR2 FYNNEI. Trimming shortened V by 5 bases and J by 4 bases, and 15 bases separated the two germline ends. This CDR3 comprises 14 residues. The CDR3 protein is CASSLGRLDYEQYF. The CDR3 coding sequence is TGTGCCAGCAGTTTGGGACGGCTCGATTACGAGCAGTACTTC.

The CDR3 sequence: CASSQTGGYGYTF. The CDR3 DNA is TGTGCCAGCAGCCAAACAGGGGGCTATGGCTACACCTTC. The chain joins TRBV5-4 to TRBJ1-2; TRBD1 agrees at 8 bases. Germline V gives CDR1 SGHNT, CDR2 YYREEE (reference sequence). J lost 4 bases, V lost 4 bases, and 3 bases had no gene match. The CDR3 spans 13 residues.

This clonotype turned up a few times. The chain uses TRBV20-1 and TRBJ1-2; the match to TRBD1 covers 8 bases. The CDR3 extends over 13 amino acids. Germline trimming cut 5 bases from V and 5 bases from J; bases unmatched to any gene: 7. CDR1 is DFQATT and CDR2 is SNEGSKA in the germline V gene (reference sequence). The CDR3 nucleotides read TGCAGTGCTCAGTCCCAGGGGGCGTATGGCTACACCTTC. This gives the protein CSAQSQGAYGYTF.

As regards this clonotype: This may stem from a read error, because a much larger clone lies one nucleotide away. The chain has TRBV29-1 and TRBJ2-2; 10 bases fit TRBD2. CDR1 is SQVTM, CDR2 ANQGSEA, per germline. This CDR3 spans 15 amino acids. For the CDR3, the DNA is TGCAGCGTGACCGGGACTAGCGCGAACACCGGGGAGCCGTTTTTT. Translation: CSVTGTSANTGEPFF.

This clonotype came up many times. The chain employs TRBV11-2 and TRBJ2-1; D might be TRBD1 (6 bases). CDR3 size: 13 residues. The V end was cut by 6 bases, the J end by 8 bases, with 14 bases between. In germline, CDR1 is SGHAT, CDR2 FQNNGV. The CDR3 sequence: CASSPDRLHEQFF. The CDR3 nucleotides are TGTGCCAGCAGTCCCGACAGGCTGCATGAGCAGTTCTTC.